This TCR beta chain was found in a study of neurological immune-mediated disorders (dated by TCRdb to about 2019). Notes on the research overall: Peripheral blood TCR-beta repertoires from patients with HTLV-I-associated myelopathy (HAM/TSP), patients with multiple sclerosis, and healthy controls were compared in the study using UMI-based sequencing. The approximately 100 TCR-beta libraries included longitudinal samples, technical triplicates and paired sorted CD4+ and CD8+ T-cell subsets alongside PBMC samples. Of the approximately 66 subjects in the cohort, some 15 were HAM/TSP patients, about 34 were multiple sclerosis patients, and 20 were healthy controls. Longitudinal HAM/TSP donors and healthy donors each had 3 time-points at intervals of about 3-40 months. On the study overall, not on this receptor specifically: TCR clonal expansion was highest in HAM/TSP patients and lowest in MS patients, with MS patients falling below even healthy controls. Across subjects, expanded clones never shared an identical CDR3 amino acid sequence, which suggests that the TCR-beta repertoires in every group were private.

cDNA synthesis used template-switch 5'RACE with a primer carrying a 10-nucleotide random unique molecular identifier tagging each TCR transcript. Over 180 million TCR-beta sequences, covering 15-18 subjects, were produced in each sequencing run. The RNeasy kit was used for extraction of total RNA. TCR-beta VDJ regions were amplified with primers for the TCR constant region and the 5'RACE anchor, using the KAPA Real-time Library Amplification kit. Sample indexes and Illumina adaptors were added in a first PCR, after which library yield was increased in a second PCR. After Ampure bead purification, the roughly 650 bp TCR product was size-selected on a 2% E-gel SizeSelection system. Before pooling, library quality was checked on a Bioanalyzer, concentration was measured with Qubit, and libraries were quantified with the Kapa Library Quantification kit. An Illumina HiSeq 2500 sequenced the libraries paired-end 2 x 150 bp. To increase sequence diversity, roughly 24-32% phiX was spiked into each library pool. Per the source publication's procedure: Quality-filtered reads were processed with the UMI-based MiGEC pipeline, and over 85% of raw TCR sequences were removed by the MiGEC pipeline during error correction. IMGT germline references were used for aligning VDJ genes, and each clonotype was defined as a unique CDR3 amino acid sequence together with its V-J genes. Clonal expansion, Shannon diversity and CDR3 relatedness were evaluated with VDJtools (CalcPairwiseDistances, ClusterSamples), while phylogenetic trees were built in CLCbio workbench. Expanded clones were defined as having at least 8 unique UMIs, based on coefficient-of-variation modelling across technical triplicates. The raw public reads went through TCRdb reprocessing: fastp at Q25, MiXCR clone calling, in-frame beta chains kept. Rows merge per CDR3 protein into single entries with the most common DNA and genes. TCRdb's processing, not the authors', yielded these V and J calls. A total of tens of thousands of distinct CDR3 sequences appear in this sample, roughly 10% of them only once. In total, the top ten clones hold roughly 10% of the sample.

From a lookup of the germline V gene, CDR1 and CDR2 are SGHRS and YFSETQ. For this chain, trimming is 3 bases at the V end and 3 bases at the J end, and the number of junction bases without a gene match is 2. There are 13 amino acids in the CDR3, from cysteine to phenylalanine inclusive. The read is trimmed to its CDR3 DNA, 39 bases read in frame from base 1. This clonotype was counted at least ten times. Its cognate antigen has yet to be identified. Within one base of it there is no much larger clone, and no base qualities were kept. In light of the paper, this sample's time point label describes: longitudinal time-point 1 (baseline). Healthy controls were blood bank volunteers in Maryland, USA. For unsorted PBMC libraries, 2 million PBMCs were used after storage in RNAlater at -80 degrees C until RNA extraction. Peripheral blood was subjected to Ficoll-Hypaque density gradient centrifugation to isolate PBMCs, which were then cryopreserved in liquid nitrogen.

Sequenced: PBMCs. This receptor was obtained from a man aged 30-40 years in good health. The chain uses TRBV5-1 and TRBJ2-5, and 7 bases in between align with TRBD1. The DNA sequence is given as TGCGCCAGCAGCTCCGACAGGGAAGAGACCCAGTACTTC. It translates to CASSSDREETQYF. With the portions outside the CDR3 filled from the reference TRBV5-1 and TRBJ2-5 genes, the complete variable region becomes KAGVTQTPRYLIKTRGQQVTLSCSPISGHRSVSWYQQTPGQGLQFLFEYFSETQRNKGNFPGRFSGRQFSNSRSEMNVSTLELGDSALYLCASSSDREETQYFGPGTRLLVL.